The 21 T cell receptor beta chains presented below share a single source sample, sequenced in a study of blood T cell repertoires in COVID-19. Method: immunoSEQ multiplex PCR; TCRdb's copy keeps in-frame clones and lacks some. Here the sample spans about 190,000 clones, about nine tenths being singletons. Sequencing was performed on peripheral blood. The receptors derive from a young man with active or convalescent COVID-19.

Concerning this clone itself: The identical CDR3 is also encoded by other nucleotide sequences in the sample. The chain is built from TRBV15 and TRBJ2-7; 10 bases fit TRBD1. CDR3 length equals 14 residues. J lost 4 bases, V lost 1 base, and 1 base had no gene match. Per germline, CDR1 LNHNV and CDR2 YYDKDF (reference sequence). This chain's CDR3 is CATSRGTGGYEQYF. The CDR3 DNA follows: TGTGCCACCAGCAGAGGGACAGGGGGGTACGAGCAGTACTTC.

This chain connects TRBV7-9 to TRBJ2-1; D perhaps matches TRBD2 (6 bases). CDR1 is SEHNR, CDR2 FQNEAQ, per germline (reference sequence). The CDR3 is 14 amino acids. V gave up 6 bases and J gave up 5 bases, with 14 bases separating them. CDR3 DNA: TGTGCCAGCAGATATTCGCGGGGAGACAATGAGCAGTTCTTC. The encoded protein is CASRYSRGDNEQFF.

The chain recombines TRBV27 with TRBJ2-1; D possibly corresponds to TRBD1 (6 bases). The CDR3 is 15 amino acids. The V gene lost 5 bases and the J gene lost 3 bases, with 14 bases spanning the gap. Germline V CDR1 and CDR2: MNHEY, SMNVEV (reference sequence). The CDR3 protein is CASSQQGLSYNEQFF. DNA of the CDR3: TGTGCCAGCAGTCAACAGGGTTTAAGCTACAATGAGCAGTTCTTC.

The chain uses TRBV9 and TRBJ1-1; no reliable D call. CDR3 size: 14 residues. The V end lost 4 bases, the J end lost 5 bases, and 15 bases lay between the germline ends. CDR1 is SGDLS and CDR2 is YYNGEE in the germline V gene. CDR3 amino acids: CASSPRTGGTEAFF. The CDR3 coding sequence is TGTGCCAGCAGCCCACGGACGGGCGGGACTGAAGCTTTCTTT.

This clone showed up just a few times. The V call is TRBV7-2, the J call TRBJ2-2; TRBD2 might be the D (5 bases). V gave up 1 base and J gave up 2 bases, with 8 bases separating them. Germline V gene data show CDR1 as SGHTA and CDR2 as FQGNSA. CDR3 size: 15 residues. For the CDR3, the DNA is TGTGCCAGCAGCTTAGGGACTCTAAACACCGGGGAGCTGTTTTTT. This encodes CASSLGTLNTGELFF.

This chain uses TRBV11-2 with TRBJ2-7; 11 bases are a match to TRBD1. The CDR3 is 14 amino acids. The J segment lost 5 bases and the V segment lost 2 bases, leaving 2 bases of the junction unmatched. Germline assignment: CDR1 SGHAT and CDR2 FQNNGV. CDR3 DNA sequence: TGTGCCAGCAGCTTATCGGACAGGGGGCACGAGCAGTACTTC. Translation: CASSLSDRGHEQYF. The full variable domain, with the rest looked up from reference TRBV11-2 and TRBJ2-7, is EAGVAQSPRYKIIEKRQSVAFWCNPISGHATLYWYQQILGQGPKLLIQFQNNGVVDDSQLPKDRFSAERLKGVDSTLKIQPAKLEDSAVYLCASSLSDRGHEQYFGPGTRLTVT.

This clone was counted between two and nine times. The chain carries TRBV25-1 and TRBJ2-1, with 12 bases that match TRBD1. Trimming at V came to 4 bases and at J to 5 bases, leaving 3 bases not matched to a gene. This CDR3 comprises 15 residues. Per the germline V gene, CDR1 is MGHDK and CDR2 is SYGVNS. CDR3 DNA: TGTGCCAGCAGTGGGGACAGGGGGCCGGACAATGAGCAGTTCTTC. Its translation is CASSGDRGPDNEQFF.

The J gene is TRBJ1-1, the V gene TRBV6-6; the match to TRBD1 covers 8 bases. Germline V gives CDR1 MNHNY, CDR2 SVGAGI (reference sequence). The CDR3 totals 14 residues. Trimming cost V 7 bases and J 4 bases; bases outside gene matches: 8. CDR3 loop: CASKRHTGGTEAFF. The CDR3 region has the DNA TGTGCCAGCAAAAGACATACAGGGGGCACTGAAGCTTTCTTT.

Remarks on this clone: The junction departs from the called germline gene at one end, perhaps through a read error. The chain couples TRBV30 to TRBJ1-1; tentative D call: TRBD1 (6 bases). The CDR3 runs 11 residues. The V gene's germline CDR1 is GTSNPN and CDR2 SVGIG (reference sequence). The CDR3 loop reads CGSGENTEAFF. The DNA for the CDR3 is TGCGGATCAGGGGAGAACACTGAAGCTTTCTTT.

This clone was seen a single time. V is TRBV5-6 and J is TRBJ2-3; tentative D call: TRBD1 (6 bases). The germline V gene has CDR1 SGHDT and CDR2 YYEEEE. The ends were cut back, 4 bases at V and 6 bases at J, with 27 bases in the middle. The length of the CDR3 is 18 residues. The CDR3 region is CASSPRGRGRLTGDTQYF. The CDR3 DNA is TGTGCCAGCAGCCCTAGGGGGAGAGGGCGCCTTACGGGGGATACGCAGTATTTT.

This clone occurred a few times. This chain links TRBV7-8 with TRBJ2-7; maybe TRBD1 (8 bases). V was cut by 4 bases and J by 5 bases, with 21 bases left in between. The CDR3 runs to 16 residues. Germline assignment: CDR1 SGHVS and CDR2 FQNEAQ. This CDR3 reads CASSYAQDTGGDEQYF. The CDR3 DNA reads TGTGCCAGCAGCTACGCTCAAGATACAGGGGGGGACGAGCAGTACTTC.

The chain has TRBV18 and TRBJ1-1; D remains ambiguous. This CDR3 is built from 14 residues. Trimming cost V 2 bases and J 3 bases, with 10 bases left between them. CDR1 is KGHSH and CDR2 is LQKENI in the germline V gene. The CDR3: CASSPSGRDTEAFF. The CDR3 DNA reads TGTGCCAGCTCACCATCGGGTAGAGACACTGAAGCTTTCTTT.

This clone was seen only once. The chain combines TRBV6-1 with TRBJ1-4; TRBD1 is a possible D gene (6 bases). The CDR3 is 15 amino acids. Trimming took 2 bases from V and 0 from J, leaving 7 bases between them. Germline loops: CDR1 MNHNS, CDR2 SASEGT. The CDR3: CASSESGATNEKLFF. The CDR3 DNA sequence: TGTGCCAGCAGTGAATCAGGGGCAACTAATGAAAAACTGTTTTTT.

V gene TRBV18 combines with J gene TRBJ1-4; possible D gene TRBD1, 5 bases. Germline assignment: CDR1 KGHSH and CDR2 LQKENI. With 2 bases removed from V and 3 bases from J, the gap between germline ends came to 7 bases. CDR3 length equals 14 residues. CDR3 DNA: TGTGCCAGCTCACCAGACAGTGCTAATGAAAAACTGTTTTTT. Amino acids: CASSPDSANEKLFF.

This clone has only one observation. The rearrangement links TRBV30 to TRBJ1-4; D unclear. CDR3 length equals 13 residues. Germline values: CDR1 GTSNPN, CDR2 SVGIG (reference sequence). V was cut by 3 bases and J by 3 bases, with 8 bases left in between. The CDR3: CAWRRASNEKLFF. CDR3 sequence (DNA): TGTGCCTGGAGGAGGGCTTCTAATGAAAAACTGTTTTTT.

V gene TRBV5-4 combines with J gene TRBJ1-1, with TRBD1 as a possible D gene (5 bases). This CDR3 has 13 residues. The V and J ends lost 4 bases and 3 bases respectively, with 10 bases between them. Germline V CDR1 and CDR2: SGHNT, YYREEE (reference sequence). CDR3 protein: CASSPPGDTEAFF. The CDR3 coding sequence is TGTGCCAGCAGCCCCCCGGGGGACACTGAAGCTTTCTTT.

The J gene is TRBJ2-3, the V gene TRBV18; no clear D gene. Trimming stripped 3 bases from V and 6 bases from J, with 10 bases between. CDR3 size: 13 residues. Germline lookup yields CDR1 KGHSH and CDR2 LQKENI. The CDR3 loop is CASSPADLDTQYF. CDR3 in DNA: TGTGCCAGCTCACCCGCCGACTTGGATACGCAGTATTTT.

In its sample, this clone was seen once. The chain links TRBV6-4 to TRBJ1-6, with D possibly being TRBD1 (6 bases). Germline CDR1 MRHNA, CDR2 SNTAGT. The CDR3 contains 16 residues. Trimming took 0 bases from V and 7 from J, leaving 13 bases between them. Written as DNA, the CDR3 is TGTGCCAGCAGTGACTCAAGCCAGGGGACGAATTCACCCCTCCACTTT. This translates into CASSDSSQGTNSPLHF.

A few counts support this clone. The gene calls are TRBV9 and TRBJ2-3; 7 bases agree with TRBD1. Germline V gene sequence: CDR1 SGDLS, CDR2 YYNGEE. The CDR3 is made up of 15 amino acids. V gave up 3 bases and J gave up 0 bases; unmatched junction bases: 4. The CDR3 region is CASSAGTDSTDTQYF. CDR3 nucleotide sequence: TGTGCCAGCAGCGCAGGGACAGATAGCACAGATACGCAGTATTTT.

The chain couples TRBV6-6 to TRBJ1-1; a weak D match, TRBD1 (5 bases). CDR1 is MNHNY, CDR2 SVGAGI, per germline (reference sequence). The CDR3 is 12 residues long. V lost 2 bases and J lost 6, with 7 bases in between. The CDR3 reads CASSYAGPEAFF. CDR3 coding DNA: TGTGCCAGCAGTTACGCGGGACCTGAAGCTTTCTTT.

This chain connects TRBV19 to TRBJ2-2; 10 nucleotides agree with TRBD1. The V and J ends lost 5 bases and 2 bases, in that order; junction bases with no gene match: 5. The CDR3 is made up of 16 amino acids. CDR1 LNHDA and CDR2 SQIVND come from the germline V gene (reference sequence). The CDR3 sequence: CASSWGTGANTGELFF. CDR3 DNA sequence: TGTGCCAGTAGTTGGGGGACAGGGGCAAACACCGGGGAGCTGTTTTTT.